What follows are 14 T cell receptor beta chains derived from one specimen sequenced in a study of blood T cell repertoires in COVID-19. TCRdb's table, derived via immunoSEQ multiplex PCR, lists solely in-frame clones and lacks some. This sample has about 120,000 clones, with about 80% found just once. Sequenced sample: peripheral blood. These receptors were obtained from a man between 65 and 85 years old with active or convalescent COVID-19.

V usage is TRBV5-5 and J usage is TRBJ2-5; 8 bases map to TRBD1. The V gene end was trimmed by 4 bases and the J gene end by 2 bases; junction bases not matched to a gene: 4. The CDR3 extends over 14 amino acids. Germline assignment: CDR1 SGHKS and CDR2 YYEKEE (reference sequence). The CDR3 nucleotides are TGTGCCAGCAGCCGAGGACAGGGTCAAGAGACCCAGTACTTC. Its protein is CASSRGQGQETQYF.

This chain uses TRBV5-4 with TRBJ1-2; D is possibly TRBD1 (6 bases). The CDR3 runs 13 residues. Germline V gives CDR1 SGHNT, CDR2 YYREEE (reference sequence). Trimming pared 3 bases from V and 3 bases from J, leaving 9 bases between. The CDR3 sequence: CASSYRDDYGYTF. CDR3 DNA: TGTGCCAGCAGCTACAGGGATGACTATGGCTACACCTTC.

This clone was picked up a small number of times. The CDR3 coding sequence is TGTGCCAGCATCTACCTCAGACTCCCGAATCAGCCCCAGCATTTT. This sequence encodes CASIYLRLPNQPQHF. The rearrangement links TRBV6-9 to TRBJ1-5; D is undetermined. CDR1 and CDR2 from the germline V gene are MNHGY and SVAAGI. The CDR3 loop spans 15 amino acids. V was clipped by 7 bases and J by 4 bases, with 17 bases between them.

The rearrangement links TRBV5-4 to TRBJ1-2; weak D call: TRBD1 (5 bases). In germline, CDR1 is SGHNT, CDR2 YYREEE (reference sequence). V gave up 2 bases and J gave up 2 bases, with 7 bases separating them. CDR3 length: 13 amino acids. The CDR3 sequence: CASSLPGNYGYTF. CDR3 coding DNA: TGTGCCAGCAGCTTACCAGGGAACTATGGCTACACCTTC.

A few counts support this clone. V is TRBV9 and J is TRBJ2-1; D remains unclear. Germline CDR1 is SGDLS and CDR2 is YYNGEE. This CDR3 region has 16 residues. Trimming pared 4 bases from V and 0 bases from J, leaving 14 bases between. The CDR3 bases are TGTGCCAGCAGCAACTACGGAAAAAGCTCCTACAATGAGCAGTTCTTC. It translates to CASSNYGKSSYNEQFF.

This sequence joins TRBV7-3 and TRBJ2-2; the match to TRBD2 covers 15 bases. V was clipped by 5 bases and J by 6 bases; unmatched bases: 7. Looked up from germline, CDR1 is SGHTA and CDR2 is FQGTGA. CDR3 length: 17 residues. The CDR3 nucleotides read TGTGCCAGCAGCCCGACCGGGACTAGCGGGGGGCCCGGGGAGCTGTTTTTT. Translating it yields CASSPTGTSGGPGELFF.

This clone appeared a few times. Being one base from a much bigger clone, this may be a read error. The sample holds other DNA sequences that translate to the same CDR3. The chain employs TRBV5-6 and TRBJ2-5, with TRBD1 matching 8 bases. The germline V gene has CDR1 SGHDT and CDR2 YYEEEE. V lost 5 bases, J lost 6 bases, and 3 bases stayed unmatched. The length of the CDR3 is 12 residues. As DNA, the CDR3 is TGTGCCAGCAGAGGACAGGGAAAGACCCAGTACTTC. It codes for CASRGQGKTQYF.

The chain uses TRBV27 and TRBJ1-4, with 9 bases matching TRBD1. In germline, CDR1 is MNHEY, CDR2 SMNVEV (reference sequence). Trimming took 5 bases from V and 2 from J; bases not matched to a gene: 3. This CDR3 contains 15 residues. The CDR3 DNA reads TGTGCCAGCAGTAGGACAGGGGTTACTAATGAAAAACTGTTTTTT. The encoded protein is CASSRTGVTNEKLFF.

The rearrangement joins TRBV27 to TRBJ2-1; the match to TRBD2 covers 10 bases. The CDR3 contains 14 residues. V was clipped by 7 bases and J by 3 bases; unmatched bases: 3. Looked up from germline, CDR1 is MNHEY and CDR2 is SMNVEV (reference sequence). The CDR3 sequence is CASIRLAGYNEQFF. In nucleotides, the CDR3 is TGTGCCAGCATACGACTAGCGGGCTACAATGAGCAGTTCTTC.

The V gene is TRBV5-5, the J gene TRBJ2-1; D remains unclear. CDR3 length: 12 amino acids. In germline, CDR1 is SGHKS, CDR2 YYEKEE (reference sequence). Trimming shortened V by 4 bases and J by 9 bases, and 11 bases separated the two germline ends. CDR3 region: CASSPRIGEQFF. CDR3 DNA sequence: TGTGCCAGCAGCCCCCGCATCGGTGAGCAGTTCTTC.

The rearrangement uses TRBV6-2 or TRBV6-3 and TRBJ1-6; 7 positions match TRBD1. CDR3 length equals 14 residues. The ends lost 2 bases at V and 7 bases at J; junction bases unmatched: 2. Germline loops: CDR1 MNHEY, CDR2 SVGEGT. The CDR3 nucleotides are TGTGCCAGCAGTTACGGGACAGAGAATTCACCCCTCCACTTT. Translating it yields CASSYGTENSPLHF.

The chain joins TRBV29-1 to TRBJ1-5; TRBD1 is a possible D gene (5 bases). Germline V CDR1 and CDR2: SQVTM, ANQGSEA. V was shortened by 4 bases and J by 4 bases, with 8 bases between the two germline ends. The CDR3 contains 12 residues. The CDR3 spells CSVGQTNQPQHF. CDR3 nucleotide sequence: TGCAGCGTTGGACAGACTAATCAGCCCCAGCATTTT. Using reference TRBV29-1 and TRBJ1-5 for the parts outside the CDR3, the full variable domain is SAVISQKPSRDICQRGTSLTIQCQVDSQVTMMFWYRQQPGQSLTLIATANQGSEATYESGFVIDKFPISRPNLTFSTLTVSNMSPEDSSIYLCSVGQTNQPQHFGDGTRLSIL.

The gene calls are TRBV11-3 and TRBJ1-1; TRBD1 is a possible D gene (5 bases). The CDR3 spans 13 residues. Trimming shortened V by 2 bases and J by 5 bases, and 9 bases separated the two germline ends. Germline lookup yields CDR1 SGHNT and CDR2 YENEEA. Here the CDR3 reads CASSLPGWTEAFF. The CDR3 nucleotides are TGTGCCAGCAGCTTACCAGGGTGGACTGAAGCTTTCTTT.

The CDR3 sequence: CASSQGQGNTEAFF. The DNA of the CDR3 is TGCGCCAGCAGCCAAGGGCAGGGGAACACTGAAGCTTTCTTT. The V and J genes are TRBV4-1 and TRBJ1-1, with D perhaps matching TRBD1 (5 bases). Germline values: CDR1 MGHRA, CDR2 YSYEKL. The CDR3 has 14 amino acids. The V end was cut by 1 base, the J end by 1 base, with 7 bases between.